The 14 T cell receptor beta chains in this list originate from one sample, sequenced in a study of post-analysis software for immune sequencing data. TCR beta cDNA libraries had unique molecular identifiers. TCRdb re-called the PCR reads with MiXCR, one entry per CDR3 protein. The sample carries 160,000 or so distinct CDR3 sequences, about 37% recorded once. Material: blood, obtained after autologous hematopoietic stem cell transplantation. All receptors come from a girl aged 10-17 years with multiple sclerosis.

V usage is TRBV27 and J usage is TRBJ2-7; 7 bases map to TRBD1. The length of the CDR3 is 16 residues. J was trimmed by 1 base and V by 3 bases; bases with no gene match: 9. Germline V gene data show CDR1 as MNHEY and CDR2 as SMNVEV (reference sequence). CDR3 nucleotide sequence: TGTGCCAGCAGTTTGAATTGGGACAGTCTATCCTACGAGCAGTACTTC. Translation: CASSLNWDSLSYEQYF.

The rearrangement joins TRBV12-3 or TRBV12-4 to TRBJ2-7; possible D gene TRBD2, 6 bases. The CDR3 consists of 15 residues. The V end lost 10 bases, the J end lost 0 bases, and 19 bases lay between the germline ends. The CDR3, as DNA: TGTGCCACCGGGGCCGGGGGTCGGAGCTCCTACGAGCAGTACTTC. Translation gives CATGAGGRSSYEQYF.

Many counts were recorded for this clonotype. V is TRBV7-6 and J is TRBJ2-1, with TRBD2 matching over 9 bases. V trimming: 1 base; J trimming: 7 bases; junction bases outside the gene matches: 8. The germline V gene has CDR1 SGHVS and CDR2 FNYEAQ. The CDR3 covers 16 residues. CDR3 nucleotides: TGTGCCAGCAGCTTAGACTCTCCGCGGGGGGGGAATGAGCAGTTCTTC. It is translated as CASSLDSPRGGNEQFF.

The rearrangement joins TRBV7-8 to TRBJ1-1, with 7 bases matching TRBD1. Germline CDR1 reads SGHVS; CDR2 reads FQNEAQ. The CDR3 has 15 amino acids. The junction had 9 bases not matched to a gene; V was cut back by 4 bases and J by 4 bases. This chain's CDR3 is CASSSRQGWSTEAFF. The CDR3 nucleotides are TGTGCCAGCAGCTCGAGACAGGGTTGGAGCACTGAAGCTTTCTTT.

This clonotype appeared once. This rearrangement joins TRBV20-1 to TRBJ2-2; D unclear. V lost 6 bases, J lost 2 bases, and 16 bases lay in between. Germline V lookup: CDR1 DFQATT, CDR2 SNEGSKA (reference sequence). This CDR3 is built from 15 residues. This CDR3 is CSAETQPFNTGELFF. The CDR3 region has the DNA TGCAGTGCGGAGACCCAGCCTTTTAACACCGGGGAGCTGTTTTTT.

The chain combines TRBV20-1 with TRBJ2-5, with 10 bases aligning to TRBD2. Germline-derived CDR1 and CDR2 are DFQATT and SNEGSKA (reference sequence). The CDR3 is 13 residues long. The trim removed 6 bases at V and 6 bases at J, leaving 7 bases unmatched. CDR3 in DNA: TGCAGTGCCCGTACTAGCGGGGATAAGACCCAGTACTTC. Its translation is CSARTSGDKTQYF.

The rearrangement links TRBV7-2 to TRBJ2-4, with 8 bases fitting TRBD1. The last part of the DNA fits TRBJ2-7 better; the J call may be wrong. CDR1 and CDR2 from the germline V gene are SGHTA and FQGNSA. The CDR3 loop spans 16 amino acids. The CDR3 coding sequence is TGTGCCAGCAGCCCCTGGGCGGGAACAGGGGGCTACGAGCAGTACTTC. Its protein product is CASSPWAGTGGYEQYF.

The genes are TRBV4-1 and TRBJ2-5; D could derive from TRBD1 or TRBD2 (5 bases each). The J call may be mistaken, given a closer DNA end match to TRBJ2-7. Germline V lookup: CDR1 MGHRA, CDR2 YSYEKL. The length of the CDR3 is 14 residues. CDR3 sequence reads: CASSQEGTYYEQYF. The CDR3, as DNA: TGCGCCAGCAGCCAAGAAGGGACCTACTACGAGCAGTACTTC.

The CDR3 nucleotides are TGTGCCAGCAGCTTAGGGGAGGGAGGCTACACCTTC. Translation: CASSLGEGGYTF. The rearrangement links TRBV11-2 to TRBJ1-2; D remains ambiguous. Per the germline V gene, CDR1 is SGHAT and CDR2 is FQNNGV. V was clipped by 1 base and J by 8 bases, with 8 bases between them. The CDR3 has 12 amino acids.

This clonotype occurred a few times. This rearrangement joins TRBV15 to TRBJ2-5; no clear D. The CDR3 is 13 amino acids. Trimming took 6 bases from V and 5 from J, leaving 13 bases between them. Per the germline V gene, CDR1 is LNHNV and CDR2 is YYDKDF (reference sequence). CDR3 protein: CATRKVAGETQYF. In DNA, the CDR3 is TGTGCCACCAGGAAAGTGGCCGGGGAGACCCAGTACTTC.

This sequence joins TRBV14 and TRBJ2-3; D might be TRBD2 (5 bases). Germline V CDR1 and CDR2: SGHDN, FVKESK. The ends were cut back, 0 bases at V and 0 bases at J, with 10 bases in the middle. The CDR3 spans 16 residues. CDR3 residues: CASSQDLGGSTDTQYF. CDR3 nucleotide sequence: TGTGCCAGCAGCCAAGATCTCGGCGGGAGCACAGATACGCAGTATTTT. The variable domain in full, with the rest retrieved from reference TRBV14 and TRBJ2-3, is EAGVTQFPSHSVIEKGQTVTLRCDPISGHDNLYWYRRVMGKEIKFLLHFVKESKQDESGMPNNRFLAERTGGTYSTLKVQPAELEDSGVYFCASSQDLGGSTDTQYFGPGTRLTVL.

This chain connects TRBV9 to TRBJ2-7, with 7 bases fitting TRBD2. The CDR3 consists of 16 residues. The trim removed 4 bases at V and 2 bases at J, leaving 12 bases unmatched. Germline assignment: CDR1 SGDLS and CDR2 YYNGEE. The DNA for the CDR3 is TGTGCCAGCAGCCCTATGGCGGGAGCGTCGACCTACGAGCAGTACTTC. Amino acids: CASSPMAGASTYEQYF.

The chain carries TRBV7-2 and TRBJ2-5, with 8 bases that match TRBD2. Trimming removed 5 bases from V and 6 bases from J; junction bases left unmatched: 14. Germline V gene lookup returns CDR1 SGHTA and CDR2 FQGNSA. The CDR3 covers 16 residues. The CDR3 here is CASSPPPAGGPQTQYF. CDR3 coding DNA: TGTGCCAGCAGCCCCCCTCCGGCGGGAGGCCCACAGACCCAGTACTTC.

V is TRBV7-9 and J is TRBJ2-1; D not resolved. The CDR3 is 15 residues long. Looked up from germline, CDR1 is SEHNR and CDR2 is FQNEAQ (reference sequence). V gave up 5 bases and J gave up 10 bases, with 21 bases separating them. CDR3 region: CASSPTTPGSYEQFF. The CDR3 DNA sequence: TGTGCCAGCAGCCCGACGACTCCCGGATCCTACGAGCAGTTCTTC.